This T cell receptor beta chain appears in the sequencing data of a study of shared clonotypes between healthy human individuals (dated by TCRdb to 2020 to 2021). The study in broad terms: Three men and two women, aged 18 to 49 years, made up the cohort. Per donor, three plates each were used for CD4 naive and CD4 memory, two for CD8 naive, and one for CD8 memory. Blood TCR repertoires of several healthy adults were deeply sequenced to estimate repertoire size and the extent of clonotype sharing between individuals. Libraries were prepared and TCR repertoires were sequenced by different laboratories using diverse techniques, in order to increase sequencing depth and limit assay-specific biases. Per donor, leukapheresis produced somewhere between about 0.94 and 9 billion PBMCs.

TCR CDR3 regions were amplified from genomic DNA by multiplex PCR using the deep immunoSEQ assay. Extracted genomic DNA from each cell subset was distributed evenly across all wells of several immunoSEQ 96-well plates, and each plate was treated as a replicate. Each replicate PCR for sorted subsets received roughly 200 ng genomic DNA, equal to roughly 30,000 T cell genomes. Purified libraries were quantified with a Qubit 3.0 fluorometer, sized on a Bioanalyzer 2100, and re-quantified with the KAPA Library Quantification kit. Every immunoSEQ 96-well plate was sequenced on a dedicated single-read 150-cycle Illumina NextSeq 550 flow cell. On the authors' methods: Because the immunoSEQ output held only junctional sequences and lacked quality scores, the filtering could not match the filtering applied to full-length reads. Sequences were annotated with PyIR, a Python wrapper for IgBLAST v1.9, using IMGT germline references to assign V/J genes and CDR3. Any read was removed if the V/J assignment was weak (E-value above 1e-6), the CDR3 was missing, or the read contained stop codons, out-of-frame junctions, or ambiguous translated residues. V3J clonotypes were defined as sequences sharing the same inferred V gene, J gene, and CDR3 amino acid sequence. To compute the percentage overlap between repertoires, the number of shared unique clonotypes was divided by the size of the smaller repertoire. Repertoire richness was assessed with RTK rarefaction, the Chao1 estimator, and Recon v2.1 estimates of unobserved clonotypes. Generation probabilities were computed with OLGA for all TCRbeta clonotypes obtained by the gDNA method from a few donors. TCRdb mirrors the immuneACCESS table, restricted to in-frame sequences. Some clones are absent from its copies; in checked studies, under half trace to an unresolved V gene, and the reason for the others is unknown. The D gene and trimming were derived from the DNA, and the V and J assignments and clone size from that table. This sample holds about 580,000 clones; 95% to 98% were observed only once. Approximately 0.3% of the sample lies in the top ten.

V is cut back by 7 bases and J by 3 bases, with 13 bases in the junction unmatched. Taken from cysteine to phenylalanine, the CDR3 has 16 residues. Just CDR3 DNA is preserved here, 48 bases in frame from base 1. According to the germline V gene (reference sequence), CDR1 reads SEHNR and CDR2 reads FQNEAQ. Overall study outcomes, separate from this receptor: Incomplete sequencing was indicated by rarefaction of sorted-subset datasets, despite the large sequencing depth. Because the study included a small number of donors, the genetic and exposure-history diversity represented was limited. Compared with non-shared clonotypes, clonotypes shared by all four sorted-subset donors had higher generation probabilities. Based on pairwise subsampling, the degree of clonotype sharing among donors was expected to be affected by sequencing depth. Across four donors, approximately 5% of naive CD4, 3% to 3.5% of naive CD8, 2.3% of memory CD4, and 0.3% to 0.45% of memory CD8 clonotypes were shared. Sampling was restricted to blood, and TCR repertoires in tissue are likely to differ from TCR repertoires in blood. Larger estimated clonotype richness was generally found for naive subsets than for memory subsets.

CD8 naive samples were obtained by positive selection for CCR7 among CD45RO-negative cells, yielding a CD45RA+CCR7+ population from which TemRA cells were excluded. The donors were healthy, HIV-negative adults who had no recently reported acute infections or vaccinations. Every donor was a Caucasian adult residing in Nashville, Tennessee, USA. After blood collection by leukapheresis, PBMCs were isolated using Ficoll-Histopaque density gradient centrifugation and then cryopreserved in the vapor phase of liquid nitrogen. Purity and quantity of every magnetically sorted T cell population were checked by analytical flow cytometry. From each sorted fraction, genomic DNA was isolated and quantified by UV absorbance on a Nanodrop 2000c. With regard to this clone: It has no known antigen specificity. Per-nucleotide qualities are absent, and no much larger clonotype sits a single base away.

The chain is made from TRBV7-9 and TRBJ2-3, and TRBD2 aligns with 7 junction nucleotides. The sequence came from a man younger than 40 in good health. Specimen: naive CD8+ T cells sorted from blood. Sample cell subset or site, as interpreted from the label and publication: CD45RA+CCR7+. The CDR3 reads CASTGGTGGITDTQYF. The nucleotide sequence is TGTGCCAGCACCGGAGGGACGGGAGGTATAACAGATACGCAGTATTTT.